This T cell receptor beta chain emerged from a study of glioma-infiltrating T cells after dendritic cell vaccination. Study-level background: Autologous tumor lysate-pulsed dendritic cell vaccination was given between the early 2000s and the early 2010s.

This sample's time point: after dendritic cell vaccination, including at tumor progression/relapse. Selection required adequate fresh-frozen tumor tissue plus more than two years' survival data. Isocitrate dehydrogenase mutation was absent in all glioblastoma patients. V dropped 5 bases and J dropped 0; count of bases not matched to a gene: 5. Germline values: CDR1 SGHNT, CDR2 YYREEE (reference sequence). The CDR3 is 15 residues long. Input was around 1.9 ug genomic DNA, or all available if less. The repertoire was sequenced with immunoSEQ multiplex PCR; TCRdb's copy has only in-frame clones and lacks some. The table records roughly 60,000 clones, around 86% of them present only once.

The J gene is TRBJ2-5, the V gene TRBV5-4; 9 bases agree with TRBD1. The source of this sequence is a human donor with glioblastoma. The sequencing here drew on blood, taken after dendritic cell vaccination. CDR3: CASRAGQGYQETQYF. The CDR3 nucleotides read TGTGCCAGCAGGGCGGGACAGGGCTACCAAGAGACCCAGTACTTC. Based on the CDR3 plus reference TRBV5-4 and TRBJ2-5, the full variable domain is ETGVTQSPTHLIKTRGQQVTLRCSSQSGHNTVSWYQQALGQGPQFIFQYYREEENGRGNFPPRFSGLQFPNYSSELNVNALELDDSALYLCASRAGQGYQETQYFGPGTRLLVL.